The 30 T cell receptor beta chains in this list originate from one sample, sequenced in a study of response to subunit inactivated influenza vaccine. TCRdb ran MiXCR on the RT-PCR reads and lists one entry per CDR3 protein. The profile shows some 500,000 distinct CDR3 sequences, 25% of them singletons. The sequencing here drew on CD4+ T cells sorted from PBMCs, taken about 5 days after vaccination. The receptor set was obtained from a man between 45 and 60 years old who received an inactivated influenza vaccine.

A few counts support this clonotype. The CDR3 DNA reads as TGCAGTGGTAGCGTCTGGACCATGGGCTCACCCCTCCACTTT. This gives the protein CSGSVWTMGSPLHF. The J gene is TRBJ1-6, the V gene TRBV20-1; D remains ambiguous. The V gene lost 7 bases and the J gene lost 10 bases, with 20 bases spanning the gap. Germline values: CDR1 DFQATT, CDR2 SNEGSKA (reference sequence). The CDR3 sequence is 14 residues long.

A few counts support this clonotype. This chain uses TRBV7-2 with TRBJ2-1; 14 bases fit TRBD2. After removal of 4 bases from V and 4 bases from J, the junction contained 6 bases not matched to a gene. From germline, CDR1 is SGHTA and CDR2 FQGNSA. CDR3 length: 17 amino acids. The CDR3 region has the DNA TGTGCCAGCAGCTCGCGGACTAGCGGGGGGTTATACAATGAGCAGTTCTTC. This codes for CASSSRTSGGLYNEQFF.

The chain carries TRBV7-9 and TRBJ2-1; 8 nucleotides align to TRBD1. Germline values: CDR1 SEHNR, CDR2 FQNEAQ (reference sequence). The CDR3 runs to 15 residues. With V trimmed by 5 bases and J by 3 bases, 6 bases remained unmatched. The CDR3 sequence is CASSRGQGLYNEQFF. Here the CDR3 DNA reads TGTGCCAGCAGCCGAGGACAGGGACTCTACAATGAGCAGTTCTTC.

This chain uses TRBV3-1 with TRBJ2-3; D uncertain. V was trimmed by 6 bases and J by 8 bases, leaving 12 bases between them. Germline lookup yields CDR1 LGHDT and CDR2 YNNKEL (reference sequence). This CDR3 contains 12 residues. CDR3 coding DNA: TGTGCCAGCAGTCAGGATTCCAGTACGCAGTATTTT. Protein: CASSQDSSTQYF.

This clonotype showed up just a few times. The chain links TRBV20-1 to TRBJ1-5; TRBD1 aligns across 10 bases. J was trimmed by 5 bases and V by 3 bases; bases with no gene match: 7. This CDR3 contains 15 residues. Germline loops: CDR1 DFQATT, CDR2 SNEGSKA (reference sequence). CDR3 protein: CSARDRGSSYQPQHF. The CDR3 region has the DNA TGCAGTGCTAGGGACAGGGGGAGTTCTTATCAGCCCCAGCATTTT.

CDR3 sequence (DNA): TGTGCCAGCACCCACTCTAGACAGGGGGCTACCGGGGAGCTGTTTTTT. This encodes CASTHSRQGATGELFF. This rearrangement joins TRBV3-1 to TRBJ2-2, with 10 nucleotides matching TRBD1. This CDR3 is 16 amino acids long. The germline CDR1 and CDR2 sequences are LGHDT and YNNKEL (reference sequence). V was clipped by 7 bases and J by 5 bases; unmatched bases: 10.

This clonotype was observed a few times. The chain is built from TRBV5-1 and TRBJ2-7; D gene unclear. This CDR3 is built from 13 residues. Germline V gene lookup returns CDR1 SGHRS and CDR2 YFSETQ. Trimming shortened V by 5 bases and J by 4 bases, and 13 bases separated the two germline ends. The chain's CDR3 is CASSQPTDYEQYF. The CDR3 region has the DNA TGCGCCAGCAGTCAACCTACAGATTACGAGCAGTACTTC.

Only a few counts were recorded for this clonotype. The chain joins TRBV20-1 to TRBJ2-7, with 10 positions matching TRBD1. After removal of 5 bases from V and 3 bases from J, the junction contained 7 bases not matched to a gene. Germline V gene sequence: CDR1 DFQATT, CDR2 SNEGSKA (reference sequence). This CDR3 spans 14 amino acids. The CDR3 spells CSARPGTGVYEQYF. The CDR3 DNA follows: TGCAGTGCTCGCCCCGGGACAGGGGTCTACGAGCAGTACTTC.

The chain links TRBV12-3 or TRBV12-4 to TRBJ1-3; D gene uncertain. The CDR3 runs to 15 residues. Trimming removed 8 bases from V and 1 base from J, with 15 bases in between. As DNA, the CDR3 is TGTGCCAGCCGCCTTAGCGGTACTTCTGGAAACACCATATATTTT. Translated: CASRLSGTSGNTIYF.

The chain combines TRBV5-1 with TRBJ2-5; 9 bases line up with TRBD1. The V and J ends lost 5 bases and 5 bases, in that order; junction bases with no gene match: 10. The germline gives CDR1 SGHRS, CDR2 YFSETQ. The CDR3 is 15 residues long. CDR3 nucleotide sequence: TGCGCCAGCAGTCGGGAAACAGGGGGCCGGGAGACCCAGTACTTC. This sequence encodes CASSRETGGRETQYF.

This clonotype has at least ten counts. V is TRBV10-3 and J is TRBJ2-2; tentatively, D is TRBD2 (6 bases). Germline CDR1 is ENHRY and CDR2 is SYGVKD. The CDR3 sequence is 17 residues long. Trimming took off 6 bases at V and 5 bases at J, with 22 bases between the two ends. The CDR3 DNA sequence: TGTGCCATCAGGACCCCTCTGGGCGGGGTCAATACCGGGGAGCTGTTTTTT. Protein: CAIRTPLGGVNTGELFF.

This clonotype was counted only a few times. The CDR3 bases are TGTGCCAGCAGCCAACAGGGGCATAGCAATCAGCCCCAGCATTTT. Protein: CASSQQGHSNQPQHF. This sequence joins TRBV12-3 or TRBV12-4 and TRBJ1-5; 7 bases are shared with TRBD1. This CDR3 region has 15 residues. Trimming at V came to 6 bases and at J to 0 bases, leaving 5 bases not matched to a gene.

The rearrangement uses TRBV5-1 and TRBJ2-1, with 8 bases aligning to TRBD2. V lost 4 bases and J lost 3; bases outside the gene matches: 9. This CDR3 spans 16 amino acids. Looked up from germline, CDR1 is SGHRS and CDR2 is YFSETQ. The CDR3 sequence is CASSHTSGPNYNEQFF. The DNA for the CDR3 is TGCGCCAGCAGCCACACTAGCGGCCCGAACTACAATGAGCAGTTCTTC.

The V and J genes are TRBV25-1 and TRBJ2-7; TRBD2 is a possible D gene (5 bases). V lost 2 bases to trimming and J lost 7 bases, with 15 bases between them. Germline V gene data show CDR1 as MGHDK and CDR2 as SYGVNS. The CDR3 runs to 14 residues. The CDR3 spells CASSEVEGSGEQYF. CDR3 nucleotides: TGTGCCAGCAGTGAAGTAGAGGGCTCGGGGGAGCAGTACTTC.

This clonotype was seen only a few times. The CDR3 spells CASTFESGGVGTQYF. The CDR3 coding sequence is TGCGCCAGCACCTTTGAGTCTGGTGGCGTAGGGACCCAGTACTTC. This chain links TRBV5-1 with TRBJ2-5; no firm D call. The CDR3 has 15 residues. Per the germline V gene, CDR1 is SGHRS and CDR2 is YFSETQ. V gave up 6 bases and J gave up 7 bases, with 22 bases separating them. The whole variable domain, remainder taken from reference TRBV5-1 and TRBJ2-5, is KAGVTQTPRYLIKTRGQQVTLSCSPISGHRSVSWYQQTPGQGLQFLFEYFSETQRNKGNFPGRFSGRQFSNSRSEMNVSTLELGDSALYLCASTFESGGVGTQYFGPGTRLLVL.

The chain combines TRBV7-2 with TRBJ2-3; TRBD2 matches at 11 bases. The ends lost 3 bases at V and 6 bases at J; junction bases unmatched: 8. The CDR3 covers 16 residues. The germline V gene has CDR1 SGHTA and CDR2 FQGNSA. CDR3: CASSLGSGRGQDTQYF. The CDR3 bases are TGTGCCAGCAGCTTGGGTAGCGGGAGGGGTCAGGATACGCAGTATTTT. The full variable domain, rest sourced from reference TRBV7-2 and TRBJ2-3, is GAGVSQSPSNKVTEKGKDVELRCDPISGHTALYWYRQSLGQGLEFLIYFQGNSAPDKSGLPSDRFSAERTGGSVSTLTIQRTQQEDSAVYLCASSLGSGRGQDTQYFGPGTRLTVL.

This CDR3 reads CASSAGQGGYEQYF. Written as DNA, the CDR3 is TGTGCCAGCAGCGCGGGACAGGGGGGCTACGAGCAGTACTTC. This sequence joins TRBV9 and TRBJ2-7; TRBD1 agrees at 11 bases. J lost 3 bases, V lost 3 bases, and 2 bases had no gene match. The germline V gene encodes CDR1 SGDLS and CDR2 YYNGEE. This CDR3 is 14 amino acids long.

This clonotype was seen a few times. The chain has TRBV7-2 and TRBJ2-3, with TRBD2 matching over 8 bases. Germline V gene lookup returns CDR1 SGHTA and CDR2 FQGNSA. J lost 4 bases, V lost 0 bases, and 9 bases had no gene match. This CDR3 is built from 17 residues. The CDR3 reads CASSLARASGLSDTQYF. The CDR3 DNA reads TGTGCCAGCAGCTTAGCGAGGGCTAGCGGGTTATCAGATACGCAGTATTTT.

This sequence joins TRBV12-3 or TRBV12-4 and TRBJ1-1, with TRBD1 identical over 8 bases. The CDR3 has 14 residues. J gave up 9 bases and V 5 bases, and 11 bases lay outside the gene matches. The chain's CDR3 is CASSLSDRGLKAFF. The DNA for the CDR3 is TGTGCCAGCAGTCTCTCAGACAGGGGTTTAAAAGCTTTCTTT.

The V call is TRBV28, the J call TRBJ2-5, with a possible D match to TRBD1 (6 bases). Germline V gene lookup returns CDR1 MDHEN and CDR2 SYDVKM. There are 13 residues in the CDR3. Trimming cost V 6 bases and J 3 bases, with 11 bases left between them. CDR3 loop: CASSTQGKETQYF. Written as DNA, the CDR3 is TGTGCCAGCAGCACCCAGGGGAAAGAGACCCAGTACTTC.

J is TRBJ2-2 and V is TRBV5-1; 7 nucleotides agree with TRBD2. Losses at the gene ends were 4 bases for V and 7 bases for J; bases not matched to a gene: 10. Germline CDR1 is SGHRS and CDR2 is YFSETQ. The CDR3 is made up of 15 amino acids. The CDR3 DNA reads TGCGCCAGCAGCCAATCGGGGGGAAACTTCGGGGAGCTGTTTTTT. The encoded protein is CASSQSGGNFGELFF.

There are a few counts of this clonotype. The V and J genes are TRBV2 and TRBJ2-7, with 7 bases lining up with TRBD1. Germline V gene data show CDR1 as SNHLY and CDR2 as FYNNEI. V gave up 5 bases and J gave up 1 base; unmatched junction bases: 5. There are 14 residues in the CDR3. The CDR3 nucleotides are TGTGCCAGCAGTCCTGGACAGGCGTCCTACGAGCAGTACTTC. Translation: CASSPGQASYEQYF. Variable domain in full (rest from reference TRBV2 and TRBJ2-7): EPEVTQTPSHQVTQMGQEVILRCVPISNHLYFYWYRQILGQKVEFLVSFYNNEISEKSEIFDDQFSVERPDGSNFTLKIRSTKLEDSAMYFCASSPGQASYEQYFGPGTRLTVT.

There are a few counts of this clonotype. This chain connects TRBV27 to TRBJ2-2; a weak D match, TRBD1 (6 bases). Germline V gene sequence: CDR1 MNHEY, CDR2 SMNVEV (reference sequence). CDR3 length equals 16 residues. The V and J ends lost 5 bases and 1 base respectively, with 14 bases between them. CDR3 nucleotides: TGTGCCAGCAGTCACCCGACAGGAGTGAACACCGGGGAGCTGTTTTTT. As protein: CASSHPTGVNTGELFF.

The chain links TRBV10-2 to TRBJ2-1; 12 nucleotides agree with TRBD2. V was pared by 5 bases and J by 5 bases, with 7 bases of the junction left unmatched. CDR1 is WSHSY, CDR2 SAAADI, per germline. The CDR3 totals 16 residues. CDR3: CASSLLAGGGNNEQFF. CDR3 nucleotides: TGCGCCAGCAGTCTCCTAGCGGGAGGGGGGAACAATGAGCAGTTCTTC.

This clonotype showed up just a few times. This rearrangement joins TRBV20-1 to TRBJ2-7; D is possibly TRBD1 or TRBD2 (5 bases each). Per germline, CDR1 DFQATT and CDR2 SNEGSKA (reference sequence). Trimming took off 0 bases at V and 6 bases at J, with 12 bases between the two ends. CDR3 size: 13 residues. This CDR3 reads CSAREVLRGEQYF. For the CDR3, the DNA is TGCAGTGCTAGAGAGGTCCTGAGGGGCGAGCAGTACTTC.

V usage is TRBV20-1 and J usage is TRBJ2-1, with 7 nucleotides matching TRBD1. Germline V gene data show CDR1 as DFQATT and CDR2 as SNEGSKA (reference sequence). After removal of 2 bases from V and 2 bases from J, the junction contained 3 bases not matched to a gene. The CDR3 runs to 14 residues. CDR3: CSARKGTAYNEQFF. DNA for the CDR3: TGCAGTGCTAGAAAAGGGACAGCCTACAATGAGCAGTTCTTC.

This clonotype was recorded a few times. J is TRBJ2-3 and V is TRBV11-3; D unresolved. CDR1 is SGHNT and CDR2 is YENEEA in the germline V gene. This CDR3 contains 15 residues. Deletions cut 1 base from V and 1 base from J, with 9 bases between. DNA for the CDR3: TGTGCCAGCAGCTTAGGTATTCCGGGCACAGATACGCAGTATTTT. This codes for CASSLGIPGTDTQYF.

This chain joins TRBV20-1 and TRBJ2-1; TRBD2 might be the D (6 bases). Germline loops: CDR1 DFQATT, CDR2 SNEGSKA (reference sequence). The germline V and J ends were trimmed by 1 base and 8 bases, with 15 bases remaining between them. The CDR3 is 14 residues long. This CDR3 is CSARGLREVDEQFF. The CDR3, as DNA: TGCAGTGCTAGAGGCCTCAGGGAGGTAGATGAGCAGTTCTTC.

This chain links TRBV2 with TRBJ2-2; TRBD2 is a possible D gene (7 bases). This CDR3 is 18 amino acids long. The germline CDR1 and CDR2 sequences are SNHLY and FYNNEI. The ends were cut back, 11 bases at V and 0 bases at J, with 25 bases in the middle. In DNA, the CDR3 is TGTGCCCTCTGGGGGGGCAGGCGAATAATCGCGAACACCGGGGAGCTGTTTTTT. This gives the protein CALWGGRRIIANTGELFF.

The chain uses TRBV14 and TRBJ2-1; 10 nucleotides align to TRBD2. In germline, CDR1 is SGHDN, CDR2 FVKESK. J was trimmed by 9 bases and V by 1 base; bases with no gene match: 18. The CDR3 totals 19 residues. The CDR3 sequence is CASSQVTRASGGGHREQFF. The CDR3 bases are TGTGCCAGCAGCCAAGTCACCCGCGCTAGCGGGGGAGGCCACCGTGAGCAGTTCTTC.